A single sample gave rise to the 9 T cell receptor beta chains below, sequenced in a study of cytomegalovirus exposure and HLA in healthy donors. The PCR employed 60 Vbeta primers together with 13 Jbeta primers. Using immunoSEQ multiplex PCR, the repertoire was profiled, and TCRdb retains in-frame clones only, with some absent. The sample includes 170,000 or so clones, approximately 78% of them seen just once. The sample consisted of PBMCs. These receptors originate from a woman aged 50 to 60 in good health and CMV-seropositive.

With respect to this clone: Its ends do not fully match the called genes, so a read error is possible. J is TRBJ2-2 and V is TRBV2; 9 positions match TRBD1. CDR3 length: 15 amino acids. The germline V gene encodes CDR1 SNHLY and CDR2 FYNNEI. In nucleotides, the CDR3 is TGTGCCAGCAGCCAACAGGGGGCTAGCACCGGGGAGCTGCTTTTT. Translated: CASSQQGASTGELLF.

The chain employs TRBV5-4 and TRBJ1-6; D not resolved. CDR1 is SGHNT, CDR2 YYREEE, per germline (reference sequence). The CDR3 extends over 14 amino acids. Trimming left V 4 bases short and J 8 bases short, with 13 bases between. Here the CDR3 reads CASSRDKIDSPLHF. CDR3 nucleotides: TGTGCCAGCAGCCGCGATAAAATTGATTCACCCCTCCACTTT.

The CDR3 DNA reads as TGCGCCTTCCTCCACTATGGCTACACCTTC. It translates to CAFLHYGYTF. J is TRBJ1-2 and V is TRBV4-1; no firm D call. Germline assignment: CDR1 MGHRA and CDR2 YSYEKL. V was pared by 11 bases and J by 3 bases, with 7 bases between. The CDR3 sequence is 10 residues long.

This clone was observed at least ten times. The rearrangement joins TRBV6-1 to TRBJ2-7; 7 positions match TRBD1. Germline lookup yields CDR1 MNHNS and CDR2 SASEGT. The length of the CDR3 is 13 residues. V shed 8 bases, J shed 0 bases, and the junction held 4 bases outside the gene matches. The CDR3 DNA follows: TGTGCCAGCCAGGGGACAGTCTCCTACGAGCAGTACTTC. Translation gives CASQGTVSYEQYF.

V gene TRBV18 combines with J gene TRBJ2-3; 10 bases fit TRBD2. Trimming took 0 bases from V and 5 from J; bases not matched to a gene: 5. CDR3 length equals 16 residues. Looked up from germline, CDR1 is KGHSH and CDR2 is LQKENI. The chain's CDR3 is CASSPPTSGGGDTQYF. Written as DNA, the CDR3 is TGTGCCAGCTCACCACCGACAAGCGGGGGGGGAGATACGCAGTATTTT. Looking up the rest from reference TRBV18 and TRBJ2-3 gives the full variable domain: NAGVMQNPRHLVRRRGQEARLRCSPMKGHSHVYWYRQLPEEGLKFMVYLQKENIIDESGMPKERFSAEFPKEGPSILRIQQVVRGDSAAYFCASSPPTSGGGDTQYFGPGTRLTVL.

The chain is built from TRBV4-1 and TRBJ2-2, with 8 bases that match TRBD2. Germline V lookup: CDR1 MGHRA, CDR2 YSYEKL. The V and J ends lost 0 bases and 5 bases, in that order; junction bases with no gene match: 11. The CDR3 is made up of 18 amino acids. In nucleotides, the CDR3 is TGCGCCAGCAGCCAAGATGCGTCGGGGGGGCCGAGAACCGGGGAGCTGTTTTTT. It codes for CASSQDASGGPRTGELFF.

CDR3: CASSLGAGGPGDTGELFF. CDR3 DNA: TGTGCCAGCAGCTTAGGAGCGGGGGGGCCTGGAGACACCGGGGAGCTGTTTTTT. This rearrangement joins TRBV7-7 to TRBJ2-2; TRBD2 matches 10 bases. CDR1 and CDR2 from the germline V gene are SSHAT and FNYEAQ (reference sequence). This CDR3 is 18 amino acids long. The V segment lost 1 base and the J segment 3 bases; nucleotides outside the gene matches: 8.

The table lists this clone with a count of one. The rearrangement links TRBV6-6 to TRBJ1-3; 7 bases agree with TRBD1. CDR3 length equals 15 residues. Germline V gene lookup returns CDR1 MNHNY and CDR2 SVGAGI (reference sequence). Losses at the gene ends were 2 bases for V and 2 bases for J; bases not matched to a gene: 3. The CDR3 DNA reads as TGTGCCAGCAGTTACACCGACAGGGCTGGAAACACCATATATTTT. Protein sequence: CASSYTDRAGNTIYF.

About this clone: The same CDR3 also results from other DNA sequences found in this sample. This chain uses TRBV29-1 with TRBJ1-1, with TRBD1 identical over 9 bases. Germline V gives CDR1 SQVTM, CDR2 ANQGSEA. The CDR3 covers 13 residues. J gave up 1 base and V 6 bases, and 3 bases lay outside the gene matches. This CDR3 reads CSVGQGGNTEAFF. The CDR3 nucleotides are TGCAGCGTGGGACAGGGCGGGAACACTGAAGCTTTCTTT.